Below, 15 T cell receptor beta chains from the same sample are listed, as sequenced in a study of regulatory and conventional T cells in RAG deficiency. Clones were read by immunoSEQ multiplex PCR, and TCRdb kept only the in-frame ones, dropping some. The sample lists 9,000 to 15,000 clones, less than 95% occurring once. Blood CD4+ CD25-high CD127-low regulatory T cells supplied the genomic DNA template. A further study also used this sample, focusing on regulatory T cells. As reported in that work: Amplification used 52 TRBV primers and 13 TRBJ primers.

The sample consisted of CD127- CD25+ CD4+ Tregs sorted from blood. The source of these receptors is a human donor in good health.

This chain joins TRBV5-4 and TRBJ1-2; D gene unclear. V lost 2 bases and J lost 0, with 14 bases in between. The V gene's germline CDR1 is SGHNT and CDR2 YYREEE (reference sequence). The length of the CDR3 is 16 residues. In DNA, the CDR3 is TGTGCCAGCAGCTTAGCCCGGGGAGCAGCTAACTATGGCTACACCTTC. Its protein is CASSLARGAANYGYTF.

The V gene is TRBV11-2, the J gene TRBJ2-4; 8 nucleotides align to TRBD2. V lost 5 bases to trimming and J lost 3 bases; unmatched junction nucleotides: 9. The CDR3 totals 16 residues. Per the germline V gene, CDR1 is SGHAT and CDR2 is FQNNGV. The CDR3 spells CASSHWAGGDKNIQYF. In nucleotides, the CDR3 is TGTGCCAGCAGCCACTGGGCGGGGGGCGACAAAAACATTCAGTACTTC.

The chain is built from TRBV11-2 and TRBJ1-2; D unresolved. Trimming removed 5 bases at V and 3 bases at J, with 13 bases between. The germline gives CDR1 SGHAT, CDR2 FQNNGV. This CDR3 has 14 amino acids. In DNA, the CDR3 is TGTGCCAGCAGCGCCGGGTTCCGGGACTATGGCTACACCTTC. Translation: CASSAGFRDYGYTF.

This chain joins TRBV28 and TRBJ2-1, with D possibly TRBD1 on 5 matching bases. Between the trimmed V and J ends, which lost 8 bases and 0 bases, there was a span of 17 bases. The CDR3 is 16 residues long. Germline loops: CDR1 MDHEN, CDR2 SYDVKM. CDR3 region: CASLMPGSSSYNEQFF. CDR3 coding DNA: TGTGCCAGCCTGATGCCAGGGTCGAGCTCCTACAATGAGCAGTTCTTC. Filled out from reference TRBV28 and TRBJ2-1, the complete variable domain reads DVKVTQSSRYLVKRTGEKVFLECVQDMDHENMFWYRQDPGLGLRLIYFSYDVKMKEKGDIPEGYSVSREKKERFSLILESASTNQTSMYLCASLMPGSSSYNEQFFGPGTRLTVL.

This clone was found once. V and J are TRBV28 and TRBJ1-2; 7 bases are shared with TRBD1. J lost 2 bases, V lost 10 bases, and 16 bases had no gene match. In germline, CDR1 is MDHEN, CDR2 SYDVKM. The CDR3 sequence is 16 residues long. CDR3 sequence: CATRGAGRGGNYGYTF. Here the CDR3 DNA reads TGTGCCACCAGGGGGGCTGGGAGGGGAGGGAACTATGGCTACACCTTC.

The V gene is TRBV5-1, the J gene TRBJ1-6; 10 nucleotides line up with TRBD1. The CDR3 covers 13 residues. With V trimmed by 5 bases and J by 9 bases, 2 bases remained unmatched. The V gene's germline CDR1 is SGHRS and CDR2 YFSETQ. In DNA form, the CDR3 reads TGCGCCAGCAGGGGGACAGGGGTTTCACCCCTCCACTTT. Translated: CASRGTGVSPLHF.

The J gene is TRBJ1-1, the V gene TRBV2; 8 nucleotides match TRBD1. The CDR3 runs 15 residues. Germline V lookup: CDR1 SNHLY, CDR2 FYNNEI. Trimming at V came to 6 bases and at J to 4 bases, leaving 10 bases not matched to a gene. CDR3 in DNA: TGTGCCAGCAGCCGAGCCGCAGGGGGCTTCACTGAAGCTTTCTTT. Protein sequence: CASSRAAGGFTEAFF.

The DNA of the CDR3 is TGTGCCAGCTCACCTCGAGACTGGAGCGAGCAGTACTTC. It yields the protein CASSPRDWSEQYF. V gene TRBV18 combines with J gene TRBJ2-7; D gene ambiguous. CDR3 length: 13 residues. In germline, CDR1 is KGHSH, CDR2 LQKENI. V lost 3 bases, J lost 6 bases, and 12 bases lay in between.

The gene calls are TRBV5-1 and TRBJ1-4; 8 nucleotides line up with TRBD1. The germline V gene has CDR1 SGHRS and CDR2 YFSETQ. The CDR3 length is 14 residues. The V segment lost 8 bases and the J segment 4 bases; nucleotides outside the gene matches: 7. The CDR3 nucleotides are TGCGCCAGTTCACAGGGGGAGGTTAATGAAAAACTGTTTTTT. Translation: CASSQGEVNEKLFF.

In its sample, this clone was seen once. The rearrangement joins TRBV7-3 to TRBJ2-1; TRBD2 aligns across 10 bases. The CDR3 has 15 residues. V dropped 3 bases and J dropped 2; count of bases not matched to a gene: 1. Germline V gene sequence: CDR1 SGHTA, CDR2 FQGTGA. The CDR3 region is CASSFSGGPYNEQFF. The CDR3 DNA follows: TGTGCCAGCAGCTTTAGCGGGGGGCCCTACAATGAGCAGTTCTTC.

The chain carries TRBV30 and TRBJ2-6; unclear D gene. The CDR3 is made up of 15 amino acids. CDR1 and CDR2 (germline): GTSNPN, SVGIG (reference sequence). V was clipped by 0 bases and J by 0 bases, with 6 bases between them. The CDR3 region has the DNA TGTGCCTGGAGTGTTCGGGTCTCTGGGGCCAACGTCCTGACTTTC. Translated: CAWSVRVSGANVLTF. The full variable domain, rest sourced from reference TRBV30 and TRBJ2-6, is SQTIHQWPATLVQPVGSPLSLECTVEGTSNPNLYWYRQAAGRGLQLLFYSVGIGQISSEVPQNLSASRPQDRQFILSSKKLLLSDSGFYLCAWSVRVSGANVLTFGAGSRLTVL.

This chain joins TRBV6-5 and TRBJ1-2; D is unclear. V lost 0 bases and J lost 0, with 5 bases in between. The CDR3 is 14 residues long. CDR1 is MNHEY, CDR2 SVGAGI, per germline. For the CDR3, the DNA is TGTGCCAGCAGTTACTCGGGAGCTAACTATGGCTACACCTTC. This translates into CASSYSGANYGYTF.

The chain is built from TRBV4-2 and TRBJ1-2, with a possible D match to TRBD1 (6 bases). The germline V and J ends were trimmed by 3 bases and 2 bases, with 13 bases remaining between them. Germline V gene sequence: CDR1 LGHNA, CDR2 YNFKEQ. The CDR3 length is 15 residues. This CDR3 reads CASSQGDTRNYGYTF. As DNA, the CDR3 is TGTGCCAGCAGCCAGGGGGACACTCGAAACTATGGCTACACCTTC.

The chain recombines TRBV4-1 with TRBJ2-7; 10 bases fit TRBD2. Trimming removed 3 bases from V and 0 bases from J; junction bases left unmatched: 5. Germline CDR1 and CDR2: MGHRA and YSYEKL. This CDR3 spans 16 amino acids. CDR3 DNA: TGCGCCAGCAGCCATCCCCCTAGCGGGAGCTCCTACGAGCAGTACTTC. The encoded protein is CASSHPPSGSSYEQYF.

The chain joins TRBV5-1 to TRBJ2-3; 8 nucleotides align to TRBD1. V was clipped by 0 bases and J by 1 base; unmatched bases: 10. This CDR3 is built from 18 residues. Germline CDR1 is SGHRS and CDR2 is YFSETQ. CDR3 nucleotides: TGCGCCAGCAGCTTGGTAAGGAGGGACAGGATTGGCACAGATACGCAGTATTTT. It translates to CASSLVRRDRIGTDTQYF.